This T cell receptor beta chain was observed in a study of shared clonotypes between healthy human individuals. Germline V gives CDR1 SGHRS, CDR2 YFSETQ. The CDR3 is 15 amino acids. The junction had 7 bases not matched to a gene; V was cut back by 3 bases and J by 7 bases. The donors were all Caucasian adults (living in Nashville, Tennessee). The assay used deep level. The protocol was immunoSEQ multiplex PCR, while the TCRdb copy is restricted to in-frame clones and leaves out a portion. The sample includes more than 2,000,000 clones, approximately 94% of them seen just once. The sequence was collected from a man younger than 35 in good health. The V gene is TRBV5-1, the J gene TRBJ2-3; 11 bases map to TRBD2. The sample taken for sequencing was naive CD4+ T cells sorted from blood. Subset noted: CD45RA+ positively selected. Written as DNA, the CDR3 is TGCGCCAGCAGCTCCACCGGGACTAGCGGACATACGCAGTATTTT. It is translated as CASSSTGTSGHTQYF.